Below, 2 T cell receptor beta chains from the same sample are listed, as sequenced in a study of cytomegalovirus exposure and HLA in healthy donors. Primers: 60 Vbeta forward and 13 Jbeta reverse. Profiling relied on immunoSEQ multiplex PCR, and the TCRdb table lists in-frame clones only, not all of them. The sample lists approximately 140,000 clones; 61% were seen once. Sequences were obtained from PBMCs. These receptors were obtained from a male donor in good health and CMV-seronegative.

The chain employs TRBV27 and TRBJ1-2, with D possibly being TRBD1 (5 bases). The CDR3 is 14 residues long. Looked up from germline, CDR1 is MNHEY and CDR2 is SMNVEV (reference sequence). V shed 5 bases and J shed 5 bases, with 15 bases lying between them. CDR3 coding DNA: TGTGCCAGCAGTGCCGGCCAGGGTTGGTATGGCTACACCTTC. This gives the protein CASSAGQGWYGYTF.

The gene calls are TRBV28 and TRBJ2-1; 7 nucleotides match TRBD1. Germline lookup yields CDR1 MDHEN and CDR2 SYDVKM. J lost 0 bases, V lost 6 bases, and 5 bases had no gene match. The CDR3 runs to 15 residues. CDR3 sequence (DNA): TGTGCCAGCAGACCCGGGACAGACTCCTACAATGAGCAGTTCTTC. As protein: CASRPGTDSYNEQFF. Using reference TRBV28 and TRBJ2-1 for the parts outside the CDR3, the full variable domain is DVKVTQSSRYLVKRTGEKVFLECVQDMDHENMFWYRQDPGLGLRLIYFSYDVKMKEKGDIPEGYSVSREKKERFSLILESASTNQTSMYLCASRPGTDSYNEQFFGPGTRLTVL.